This TCR beta chain was identified during a study of Graves' ophthalmopathy and Graves' hyperthyroidism. Many counts were recorded for this clonotype. Amplification from RNA transcripts yielded the TCR beta CDR3 regions. In the first round, RT-PCR was carried out with HTBI primers, and a multiplex PCR formed the second round. MiXCR was run by TCRdb on the multiplex PCR reads, yielding one entry per CDR3 protein. Of under 800,000 distinct CDR3 sequences in the sample, over 20% were seen once. From fresh peripheral blood, over 9 ml in volume, the PBMCs were obtained. From germline, CDR1 is PRHDT and CDR2 FYEKMQ (reference sequence). This CDR3 spans 16 amino acids. V shed 5 bases and J shed 5 bases, with 22 bases lying between them.

Sequencing used peripheral blood. The V call is TRBV13, the J call TRBJ2-7; D may match TRBD1 or TRBD2 (5 bases each). The receptor was isolated from a young woman with stable Graves' hyperthyroidism. Some clones in this sample may be carry-over from other donors' samples. The CDR3, as DNA: TGTGCCAGCAGCCCCTTGGGGAGTGGGGGTAAGAACGAGCAGTACTTC. Amino acid sequence: CASSPLGSGGKNEQYF.